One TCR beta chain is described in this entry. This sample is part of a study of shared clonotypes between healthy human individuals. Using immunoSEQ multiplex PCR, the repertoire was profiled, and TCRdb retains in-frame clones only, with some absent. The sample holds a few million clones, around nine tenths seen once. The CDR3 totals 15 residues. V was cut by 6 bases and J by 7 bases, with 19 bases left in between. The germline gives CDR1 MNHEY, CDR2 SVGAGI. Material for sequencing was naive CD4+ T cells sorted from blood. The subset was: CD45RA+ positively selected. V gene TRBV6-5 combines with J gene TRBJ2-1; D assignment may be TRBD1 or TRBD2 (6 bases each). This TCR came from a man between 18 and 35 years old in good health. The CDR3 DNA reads TGTGCCAGCAGAAGAGGGGGGATCACGAGTAATGAGCAGTTCTTC. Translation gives CASRRGGITSNEQFF.